The entry below gives a single T cell receptor beta chain sequence along with its context. The antigen is undetermined. Here immunoSEQ multiplex PCR was the method, and the copy in TCRdb shows in-frame clones only, minus some. The sample has about 140,000 clones, around nine tenths seen once. The CDR3 totals 15 residues. Germline CDR1 reads SNHLY; CDR2 reads FYNNEI. Trimming stripped 4 bases from V and 0 bases from J, with 7 bases between. The sample originates from a study of T cell responses to AZD1222 COVID-19 vaccine. Study-wide context: Combined were second doses at about 4 or about 12 weeks. Study findings and constraints: Targets within unmutated variant regions were reportedly found for nearly half of spike-specific TCRs. Donors were largely white British and mainly female; clonal diversity was possibly underestimated.

Sample: peripheral blood, taken on day 0 of AZD1222 vaccination. The source is an adult in good health. J is TRBJ1-6 and V is TRBV2, with D unclear. The CDR3 DNA reads TGTGCCAGCAGTGTTGAGAGCTCCTATAATTCACCCCTCCACTTT. It translates to CASSVESSYNSPLHF.